This T cell receptor beta chain originates from a study of graft-versus-host responses after intestinal transplantation. Findings and limits, study-wide: Some patients had graft-donor T cell macrochimerism, and their allografts showed high graft-versus-host to host-versus-graft clonal ratios. There were GvH clones found in recipient marrow, and some of them appeared first in ileum or blood.

CDR1 is KGHSH, CDR2 LQKENI, per germline. Trimming pared 3 bases from V and 8 bases from J, leaving 5 bases between. The CDR3 runs 12 residues. Repertoires were generated with immunoSEQ multiplex PCR, while TCRdb's copy carries only in-frame clones and drops some. The sample contains 95,000 to 110,000 clones, 80% to 95% of which appear only once. In regard to this clone: No antigen is known for it.

The sequenced sample was unstimulated CD8+ T cells sorted from spleen or lymph node cells, obtained before intestinal transplant. This TCR came from a human donor who received an intestinal transplant. The chain couples TRBV18 to TRBJ1-6, with D hard to call. The CDR3 sequence is CASSPPDSPLHF. The DNA for the CDR3 is TGTGCCAGCTCACCTCCCGATTCACCCCTCCACTTT.